The 23 T cell receptor beta chains presented below share a single source sample, sequenced in a study of blood T cell repertoires in COVID-19. Here immunoSEQ multiplex PCR was the method, and the copy in TCRdb shows in-frame clones only, minus some. The table records about 150,000 clones, 88% of them present only once. What was sequenced was peripheral blood. The receptors stem from a human donor with COVID-19, enrolled during active disease. The donor label of this sample is uncertain.

The chain joins TRBV9 to TRBJ1-1, with TRBD1 identical over 9 bases. CDR3 length: 16 residues. Per the germline V gene, CDR1 is SGDLS and CDR2 is YYNGEE. J was trimmed by 1 base and V by 4 bases; bases with no gene match: 8. This CDR3 is CASSPYRDRENTEAFF. The CDR3 bases are TGTGCCAGCAGCCCGTATCGGGACAGGGAGAACACTGAAGCTTTCTTT.

The gene calls are TRBV18 and TRBJ2-2; D might be TRBD2 (6 bases). Germline V gene sequence: CDR1 KGHSH, CDR2 LQKENI. V lost 2 bases and J 5 bases, leaving 15 bases between the germline ends. This CDR3 comprises 16 residues. CDR3 sequence reads: CASSPALEGRTGELFF. CDR3 nucleotides: TGTGCCAGCTCACCAGCTCTGGAGGGGCGGACCGGGGAGCTGTTTTTT.

The chain uses TRBV2 and TRBJ2-1, with D possibly being TRBD1 (6 bases). The CDR3 totals 12 residues. Trimming took 4 bases from V and 5 from J, leaving 6 bases between them. Germline CDR1 and CDR2: SNHLY and FYNNEI. The CDR3: CASSGDNNEQFF. The CDR3 DNA is TGTGCCAGCAGTGGGGACAACAATGAGCAGTTCTTC.

As DNA, the CDR3 is TGTGCCAGTAGGTCCCTGGGGGACAACGAAGCTTTCTTT. Translated: CASRSLGDNEAFF. This chain joins TRBV19 and TRBJ1-1; the D gene is possibly TRBD1 (6 bases). Germline loops: CDR1 LNHDA, CDR2 SQIVND (reference sequence). Trimming cost V 6 bases and J 8 bases, with 16 bases left between them. The CDR3 spans 13 residues. The complete variable domain, with remaining parts taken from reference TRBV19 and TRBJ1-1, reads DGGITQSPKYLFRKEGQNVTLSCEQNLNHDAMYWYRQDPGQGLRLIYYSQIVNDFQKGDIAEGYSVSREKKESFPLTVTSAQKNPTAFYLCASRSLGDNEAFFGQGTRLTVV.

The V gene is TRBV5-1, the J gene TRBJ2-1, with TRBD2 identical over 7 bases. The germline V gene encodes CDR1 SGHRS and CDR2 YFSETQ. V lost 4 bases to trimming and J lost 5 bases; unmatched junction nucleotides: 6. The CDR3 has 14 amino acids. The CDR3 sequence: CASSAGTTDNEQFF. The CDR3 DNA sequence: TGCGCCAGCAGCGCCGGGACTACTGACAATGAGCAGTTCTTC.

The chain links TRBV24-1 to TRBJ2-6; unclear D gene. The germline V gene encodes CDR1 KGHDR and CDR2 SFDVKD. V was shortened by 4 bases and J by 3 bases, with 6 bases between the two germline ends. The CDR3 is made up of 14 amino acids. CDR3 bases: TGTGCCACCAGTGAGTCAGGTGGGGCCAACGTCCTGACTTTC. As protein: CATSESGGANVLTF.

This sequence joins TRBV19 and TRBJ1-5, with 9 bases matching TRBD1. The CDR3 runs 15 residues. The germline V gene encodes CDR1 LNHDA and CDR2 SQIVND (reference sequence). With V trimmed by 4 bases and J by 8 bases, 9 bases remained unmatched. The CDR3 here is CASSTGQGMAEPQHF. For the CDR3, the DNA is TGTGCCAGTAGTACAGGACAGGGGATGGCTGAGCCCCAGCATTTT.

J is TRBJ2-7 and V is TRBV5-4; perhaps TRBD2 as D (5 bases). This CDR3 region has 15 residues. Between the trimmed V and J ends, which lost 1 base and 0 bases, there was a span of 11 bases. Germline loops: CDR1 SGHNT, CDR2 YYREEE (reference sequence). CDR3 sequence reads: CASSLNPGSSYEQYF. CDR3 nucleotides: TGTGCCAGCAGCTTGAATCCGGGGAGCTCCTACGAGCAGTACTTC. The whole variable domain, remainder taken from reference TRBV5-4 and TRBJ2-7, is ETGVTQSPTHLIKTRGQQVTLRCSSQSGHNTVSWYQQALGQGPQFIFQYYREEENGRGNFPPRFSGLQFPNYSSELNVNALELDDSALYLCASSLNPGSSYEQYFGPGTRLTVT.

This rearrangement joins TRBV7-9 to TRBJ2-5; a possible D gene is TRBD2 (6 bases). The CDR3 has 14 amino acids. The germline V gene encodes CDR1 SEHNR and CDR2 FQNEAQ (reference sequence). V was trimmed by 5 bases and J by 2 bases, leaving 12 bases between them. CDR3 residues: CASSPDGGQETQYF. CDR3 sequence (DNA): TGTGCCAGCAGCCCAGATGGGGGGCAAGAGACCCAGTACTTC.

This clone was counted at least ten times. The V and J genes are TRBV21-1 and TRBJ2-7; the table assigns TRBD2, which was not confirmed against the DNA. TRBV21-1 is termed a pseudogene. This CDR3 region has 17 residues. CDR3 coding DNA: TGTGCCAGCAGCAAAGATGGTAGCGGGAGTAACCCCTACGAGCAGTACTTC. It specifies CASSKDGSGSNPYEQYF.

V and J are TRBV9 and TRBJ2-2; 7 bases are a match to TRBD2. This CDR3 contains 14 residues. Germline assignment: CDR1 SGDLS and CDR2 YYNGEE. V lost 4 bases to trimming and J lost 5 bases; unmatched junction nucleotides: 5. The CDR3: CASSSGRDTGELFF. The CDR3 bases are TGTGCCAGCAGCTCGGGGAGGGATACCGGGGAGCTGTTTTTT.

Concerning this clone itself: The junction differs from germline at one of its ends, possibly a read error. This chain connects TRBV25-1 to TRBJ1-2; tentatively, D is TRBD1 (5 bases). CDR3 length: 15 residues. Looked up from germline, CDR1 is MGHDK and CDR2 is SYGVNS. The CDR3, as DNA: TGTGCCCGCAGCTGGGCGGGGGGGGAACCTAGAGGCTACACCTTC. It is translated as CARSWAGGEPRGYTF.

CDR3 DNA sequence: TGTGCCAGTAGTACTAGCGGGAGCTCCTACAATGAGCAGTTCTTC. This gives the protein CASSTSGSSYNEQFF. The chain is built from TRBV19 and TRBJ2-1; TRBD2 aligns across 10 bases. The CDR3 is 15 residues long. V gave up 4 bases and J gave up 0 bases; unmatched junction bases: 0. Germline CDR1 LNHDA, CDR2 SQIVND (reference sequence).

In this sample, this clone turned up once. The chain uses TRBV6-5 and TRBJ1-1; possible D gene TRBD1, 6 bases. Trimming took off 7 bases at V and 4 bases at J, with 19 bases between the two ends. The CDR3 spans 15 residues. Germline loops: CDR1 MNHEY, CDR2 SVGAGI. The CDR3 DNA reads TGTGCCAGCAAAATGTACGCAGGGGCGACCACTGAAGCTTTCTTT. As protein: CASKMYAGATTEAFF.

The chain links TRBV5-1 to TRBJ1-2; 9 bases map to TRBD1. Germline CDR1 reads SGHRS; CDR2 reads YFSETQ. With V trimmed by 4 bases and J by 1 base, 5 bases remained unmatched. CDR3 length: 15 residues. The chain's CDR3 is CASSRGTGNNYGYTF. DNA of the CDR3: TGCGCCAGCAGCCGCGGGACAGGGAATAACTATGGCTACACCTTC.

This sequence joins TRBV5-4 and TRBJ2-7, with TRBD1 as a possible D gene (6 bases). The CDR3 length is 14 residues. CDR1 SGHNT and CDR2 YYREEE come from the germline V gene (reference sequence). Trimming removed 4 bases at V and 4 bases at J, with 15 bases between. CDR3 region: CASSPYQQGYEQYF. Here the CDR3 DNA reads TGTGCCAGCAGCCCGTACCAACAGGGTTACGAGCAGTACTTC. Full variable domain (rest looked up from reference TRBV5-4 and TRBJ2-7): ETGVTQSPTHLIKTRGQQVTLRCSSQSGHNTVSWYQQALGQGPQFIFQYYREEENGRGNFPPRFSGLQFPNYSSELNVNALELDDSALYLCASSPYQQGYEQYFGPGTRLTVT.

The CDR3: CASSLEAGEIYEQYF. DNA for the CDR3: TGCGCCAGCAGCTTGGAAGCAGGGGAGATCTACGAGCAGTACTTC. The rearrangement uses TRBV5-1 and TRBJ2-7; D perhaps matches TRBD1 (6 bases). The germline gives CDR1 SGHRS, CDR2 YFSETQ. This CDR3 region has 15 residues. V gave up 0 bases and J gave up 3 bases, with 13 bases separating them.

The chain is built from TRBV3-1 (or the pseudogene TRBV3-2) and TRBJ2-1, with D hard to call. The CDR3 loop spans 14 amino acids. Germline V gene lookup returns CDR1 LGHDT and CDR2 YNNKEL (reference sequence). V dropped 3 bases and J dropped 1 base, with 7 bases sitting between them. Written as DNA, the CDR3 is TGTGCCAGCAGCCACTTCGGGTCCTACAATGAGCAGTTCTTC. Residues: CASSHFGSYNEQFF.

This rearrangement joins TRBV19 to TRBJ1-1; tentative D call: TRBD1 (6 bases). The germline V and J ends were trimmed by 5 bases and 11 bases, with 18 bases remaining between them. This CDR3 is 13 amino acids long. CDR1 and CDR2 from the germline V gene are LNHDA and SQIVND (reference sequence). The CDR3 protein is CASSHRALQGAFF. The CDR3 DNA reads as TGTGCCAGTAGTCACAGGGCCCTACAAGGGGCTTTCTTT.

The chain combines TRBV29-1 with TRBJ2-1; the match to TRBD2 covers 8 bases. The CDR3 is made up of 16 amino acids. The V gene end was trimmed by 4 bases and the J gene end by 8 bases; junction bases not matched to a gene: 16. From germline, CDR1 is SQVTM and CDR2 ANQGSEA. Here the CDR3 reads CSVADYASGRGDEQFF. The CDR3, as DNA: TGCAGCGTTGCCGACTACGCCAGCGGGAGAGGGGATGAGCAGTTCTTC.

The chain has TRBV4-1 and TRBJ2-4, with 7 nucleotides matching TRBD1. CDR3 length: 16 amino acids. The V gene's germline CDR1 is MGHRA and CDR2 YSYEKL. The V and J ends lost 0 bases and 9 bases, in that order; junction bases with no gene match: 11. CDR3 sequence: CASSQESVGGLGIQYF. The DNA for the CDR3 is TGCGCCAGCAGCCAAGAGTCGGTAGGGGGCTTGGGCATTCAGTACTTC.

The rearrangement uses TRBV14 and TRBJ2-7, with TRBD2 matching over 10 bases. V lost 0 bases and J lost 0; bases outside the gene matches: 14. Germline V lookup: CDR1 SGHDN, CDR2 FVKESK. The CDR3 loop spans 20 amino acids. The CDR3 region has the DNA TGTGCCAGCAGCCAAGAGGGGTACAGGCGGACTAGCGGAATCTCCTACGAGCAGTACTTC. Its protein is CASSQEGYRRTSGISYEQYF.

This sequence joins TRBV7-6 and TRBJ1-1; D not certain. The V gene lost 3 bases and the J gene lost 0 bases, with 11 bases spanning the gap. From germline, CDR1 is SGHVS and CDR2 FNYEAQ. This CDR3 is built from 15 residues. CDR3 residues: CASSLGPGVNTEAFF. CDR3 DNA sequence: TGTGCCAGCAGCTTGGGTCCAGGCGTGAACACTGAAGCTTTCTTT. Supplemented by reference TRBV7-6 and TRBJ1-1, the full variable domain reads GAGVSQSPRYKVTKRGQDVALRCDPISGHVSLYWYRQALGQGPEFLTYFNYEAQQDKSGLPNDRFSAERPEGSISTLTIQRTEQRDSAMYRCASSLGPGVNTEAFFGQGTRLTVV.